This TCR beta chain was sequenced for a study of blood T cell repertoires in COVID-19. The protocol was immunoSEQ multiplex PCR, while the TCRdb copy is restricted to in-frame clones and leaves out a portion. The sample yields roughly 180,000 clones, more than 70% seen once. Allocation to cohorts depended on clinical history reported by the participants. The CDR3 extends over 13 amino acids. With 4 bases removed from V and 2 bases from J, the gap between germline ends came to 8 bases. Looked up from germline, CDR1 is LGHDT and CDR2 is YNNKEL (reference sequence). The source material was PBMCs or T cells enriched from blood (not recorded which). This chain joins TRBV3-1 (or the pseudogene TRBV3-2) and TRBJ2-5; D is possibly TRBD1 (5 bases). The TCR comes from a man in his forties who had recovered from COVID-19. As DNA, the CDR3 is TGTGCCAGCAGCCCAGGGCTACAAGAGACCCAGTACTTC. It is translated as CASSPGLQETQYF.